Listed below are T cell receptor beta chains from one sample, sequenced in a study of regulatory T cells in long-lasting Graves disease. TCRdb fed the multiplex PCR reads into MiXCR, producing one record per CDR3 protein. This table holds about 430,000 distinct CDR3 sequences, around 20% found once. The material was peripheral blood mononuclear cells (PBMCs), obtained when the disease was refractory, from a patient treated with antithyroid drugs. These receptors all come from a female donor with Graves disease. CDR3s include the opening cysteine and the closing phenylalanine or tryptophan. The D gene is left open where the match is weak. Some rows mark clone size as missing; the rest say once, few, many or name a class of expanded clone.

D gene,clone size,J gene,V gene,CDR3 protein,CDR3 DNA
NA,few,TRBJ2-3,TRBV6-1,CASRFYSDPPDTQYF,TGTGCCAGCAGATTTTACTCCGACCCTCCAGATACGCAGTATTTT
TRBD2,many,TRBJ2-7,TRBV20-1,CSARAGLAVYEQYF,TGCAGTGCCAGAGCCGGACTAGCCGTCTACGAGCAGTACTTC
NA,NA,TRBJ2-5,TRBV19,CASSIGRGETQYF,TGTGCCAGTAGTATCGGGCGGGGAGAGACCCAGTACTTC
NA,many,TRBJ1-1,TRBV28,CASSSQARLNTEAFF,TGTGCCAGCAGTTCTCAGGCAAGGCTGAACACTGAAGCTTTCTTT
NA,many,TRBJ1-1,TRBV28,CASSSARGGAFF,TGTGCCAGCAGTTCCGCACGGGGGGGAGCTTTCTTT
NA,many,TRBJ2-5,TRBV11-2,CASSLGSPGSETQYF,TGTGCCAGCAGCTTAGGGTCTCCAGGTTCGGAGACCCAGTACTTC
NA,NA,TRBJ2-6,TRBV20-1,CSARGGGSGGANALTF,TGCAGTGCTAGAGGAGGGGGGTCGGGTGGGGCCAACGCCCTGACTTTC
TRBD2,few,TRBJ2-4,TRBV20-1,CSAHSSGRRGSAKNIQYF,TGCAGTGCTCACTCTAGCGGGAGACGGGGTTCAGCCAAAAACATTCAGTACTTC
NA,many,TRBJ2-7,TRBV2,CASSEEGQTYEQYF,TGTGCCAGCAGTGAAGAGGGTCAGACCTACGAGCAGTACTTC
NA,few,TRBJ2-7,TRBV19,CASSIARLGGGYEQYF,TGTGCCAGTAGTATCGCCCGTCTAGGAGGAGGCTACGAGCAGTACTTC
TRBD1,NA,TRBJ2-3,TRBV27,CASSFSGTGRSGGTQYF,TGTGCCAGCAGTTTCTCCGGGACAGGTCGCTCCGGGGGTACGCAGTATTTT
NA,NA,TRBJ1-2,TRBV28,CASSPIGPVVNYGYTF,TGTGCCAGCAGTCCCATAGGGCCGGTAGTCAACTATGGCTACACCTTC
TRBD1,many,TRBJ2-3,TRBV2,CASSPDRVTDTQYF,TGTGCCAGCAGCCCGGACAGGGTCACAGATACGCAGTATTTT
NA,many,TRBJ1-2,TRBV28,CASSFGGARPLGGYTF,TGTGCCAGCAGTTTTGGGGGGGCAAGGCCTTTAGGTGGCTACACCTTC
NA,few,TRBJ1-1,TRBV14,CASSLGTQGLERAFF,TGTGCCAGCAGCCTAGGAACTCAGGGACTTGAAAGGGCTTTCTTT
NA,NA,TRBJ2-7,TRBV9,CASSVGGQWSYEQYF,TGTGCCAGCAGCGTAGGAGGTCAGTGGTCCTACGAGCAGTACTTC
TRBD1,many,TRBJ2-7,TRBV5-1,CASSKGQTYEQYF,TGCGCCAGCAGCAAGGGACAGACCTACGAGCAGTACTTC
NA,NA,TRBJ2-2,TRBV6-1,CASRQMGTVPGELFF,TGTGCCAGCAGACAAATGGGGACCGTGCCCGGGGAGCTGTTTTTT
NA,NA,TRBJ1-1,TRBV10-3,CATGHLETPTEAFF,TGTGCCACGGGCCATTTGGAAACGCCAACTGAAGCTTTCTTT
NA,few,TRBJ2-5,TRBV7-9,CASSFQGGGETQYF,TGTGCCAGCAGCTTTCAGGGAGGAGGGGAGACCCAGTACTTC
TRBD1,NA,TRBJ2-2,TRBV12-3/TRBV12-4,CASSGMAGGTGTGGSGELFF,TGTGCCAGCAGTGGAATGGCGGGGGGCACCGGGACAGGGGGCTCCGGGGAGCTGTTTTTT
TRBD2,NA,TRBJ2-5,TRBV20-1,CSGVQRESQETQYF,TGCAGTGGTGTCCAGCGGGAGAGCCAAGAGACCCAGTACTTC
NA,few,TRBJ2-5,TRBV6-1,CASTLGVNPQETQYF,TGTGCCAGCACCCTCGGGGTAAACCCGCAAGAGACCCAGTACTTC
NA,many,TRBJ1-1,TRBV6-2/TRBV6-3,CASSEAGEYTEAFF,TGTGCCAGCAGTGAAGCAGGGGAATACACTGAAGCTTTCTTT
TRBD2,few,TRBJ2-7,TRBV15,CATSRAAGGPPEQYF,TGTGCCACCAGCAGAGCAGCGGGAGGGCCCCCCGAGCAGTACTTC
TRBD2,many,TRBJ2-7,TRBV7-2,CASSLGTSGFMYF,TGTGCCAGCAGCTTAGGGACTAGCGGATTTATGTACTTC
NA,NA,TRBJ1-1,TRBV7-3,CASSLTGGAGAEAFF,TGTGCCAGCAGCTTAACAGGGGGGGCAGGGGCTGAAGCTTTCTTT
NA,NA,TRBJ2-7,TRBV6-1,CASSTGPFYEQYF,TGTGCCAGCAGTACGGGTCCCTTCTACGAGCAGTACTTC
TRBD2,many,TRBJ2-1,TRBV7-9,CASSPTASGSYNEQFF,TGTGCCAGCAGCCCAACCGCTAGCGGGAGCTACAATGAGCAGTTCTTC
NA,few,TRBJ1-1,TRBV20-1,CSARLEAFF,TGCAGTGCGAGGTTGGAAGCTTTCTTT
NA,many,TRBJ2-7,TRBV5-1,CASGWQAGSYEQYF,TGCGCCAGCGGGTGGCAGGCGGGGTCCTACGAGCAGTACTTC